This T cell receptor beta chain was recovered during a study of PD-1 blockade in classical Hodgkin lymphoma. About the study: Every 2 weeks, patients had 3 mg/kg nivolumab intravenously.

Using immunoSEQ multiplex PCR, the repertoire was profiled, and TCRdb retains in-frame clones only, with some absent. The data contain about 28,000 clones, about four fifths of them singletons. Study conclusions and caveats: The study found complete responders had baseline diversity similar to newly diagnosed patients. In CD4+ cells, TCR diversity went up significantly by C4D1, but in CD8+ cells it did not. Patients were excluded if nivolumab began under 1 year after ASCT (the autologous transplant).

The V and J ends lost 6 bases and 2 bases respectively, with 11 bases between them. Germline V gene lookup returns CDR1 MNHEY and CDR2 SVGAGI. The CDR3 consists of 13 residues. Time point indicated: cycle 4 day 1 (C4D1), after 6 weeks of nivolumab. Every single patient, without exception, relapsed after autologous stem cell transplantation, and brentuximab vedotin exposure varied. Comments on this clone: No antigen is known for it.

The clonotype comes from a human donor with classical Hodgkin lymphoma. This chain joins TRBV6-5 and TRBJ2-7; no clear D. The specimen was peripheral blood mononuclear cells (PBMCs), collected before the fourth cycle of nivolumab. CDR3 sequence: CASSRGRTYEQYF. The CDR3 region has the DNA TGTGCCAGCAGCCGCGGCCGCACCTACGAGCAGTACTTC.